The text below deals with one T cell receptor beta chain. The data belong to a study of cytomegalovirus exposure and HLA in healthy donors. This CDR3 is built from 16 residues. J gave up 7 bases and V 0 bases, and 7 bases lay outside the gene matches. CDR1 SGHTA and CDR2 FQGNSA come from the germline V gene. PCR amplification relied on 60 Vbeta primers (plus 13 Jbeta primers). Libraries were prepared by immunoSEQ multiplex PCR; TCRdb keeps only in-frame clonotypes and omits some of them. In the table there are 130,000 or so clones, 8% to 9.5% of which are singletons. V and J are TRBV7-2 and TRBJ2-1; 9 bases line up with TRBD2. Material for sequencing was PBMCs. The receptor comes from a man aged 35 to 55 in good health and CMV-seronegative. Here the CDR3 reads CASSLAGGGASNEQFF. CDR3 in DNA: TGTGCCAGCAGCTTAGCGGGCGGGGGGGCCAGTAATGAGCAGTTCTTC.